This TCR beta chain was recovered during a study of blood T cell repertoires in COVID-19. Study as a whole: The United States, Italy and Spain provided the acute and convalescent COVID-19 samples. The analysed material was cDNA or gDNA that came from T cells, B-cell-depleted T cells, or PBMCs.

This CDR3 comprises 17 residues. J gave up 6 bases and V 2 bases, and 10 bases lay outside the gene matches. The repertoire was sequenced with immunoSEQ multiplex PCR; TCRdb's copy has only in-frame clones and lacks some. The repertoire holds some 71,000 clones, with around 86% as singletons. This receptor was obtained from a man aged 25-45 years with acute or convalescent COVID-19. V gene TRBV23-1 combines with J gene TRBJ2-1; TRBD1 matches at 10 bases. TRBV23-1 is flagged as an ORF with uncertain function. Sequenced input: peripheral blood. CDR3 bases: TGCGCCAGCAGTCAAGGGACCGGGACAGGGGAGTGCAATGAGCAGTTCTTC. Translation gives CASSQGTGTGECNEQFF.